This TCR beta chain stems from a study of T cell clonotyping in hematopoietic cell transplantation. Study-wide results and limits: Broader posttransplant TCR repertoire diversity was predicted by graft donor and pretransplant recipient Inverse Simpson Index values.

For this clone: Its matching antigen is unknown.

The protocol was immunoSEQ multiplex PCR, while the TCRdb copy is restricted to in-frame clones and leaves out a portion. The sample lists some 4,300 clones, about 95% occurring once. Germline V gene lookup returns CDR1 MRHNA and CDR2 SNTAGT. The CDR3 contains 11 residues. The V gene lost 3 bases and the J gene lost 1 base, with 0 bases spanning the gap. This receptor was obtained from a male patient in his thirties or forties who had an allogeneic stem cell transplant from a related donor, so the T cells may come from the graft donor. Some clones in this sample may be carry-over from other donors' samples. Sequenced here: PBMCs, sampled 100 days after allogeneic stem cell transplant. The V gene is TRBV6-4, the J gene TRBJ1-2; the D is unclear. The CDR3 is CASSDNYGYTF. The CDR3 DNA follows: TGTGCCAGCAGTGATAACTATGGCTACACCTTC.